This note documents a single T cell receptor (beta chain) sequence. Its antigen is not identified. It was with unique molecular identifiers that the TCRbeta library was prepared. TCRdb re-derived calls from the PCR reads in MiXCR, one entry per CDR3 protein. The table shows 140,000 to 150,000 distinct CDR3 sequences, with 7.5% to 9% occurring only once. This record belongs to a study of T-cell reconstitution after alpha-beta-depleted transplantation in children. General observations from the study: Certain patients had high TCRbeta diversity at day 60, and it came from recipient T cells and thymic progenitors that survived.

CDR1 and CDR2 from the germline V gene are MDHEN and SYDVKM. V was pared by 4 bases and J by 5 bases, with 21 bases between. The CDR3 covers 17 residues. The sequence was obtained from a female patient aged 2-10 years who had a stem cell transplant for congenital amegakaryocytic thrombocytopenia, so the T cells may come from the graft donor. Specimen: PBMCs, mostly from graft donor cells, collected 180 days after TCRalphabeta/CD19-depleted stem cell transplant. The V and J genes are TRBV28 and TRBJ2-1; the D gene is possibly TRBD1 (5 bases). The CDR3 reads CASSSLGWTLRDNEQFF. DNA for the CDR3: TGTGCCAGCAGTTCTCTGGGCTGGACACTAAGGGACAATGAGCAGTTCTTC.